Given below is one TCR beta chain in context. What it binds is unknown. The source of the sample is a study of cytomegalovirus exposure and HLA in healthy donors. Study-wide results and limits: Cytomegalovirus status was reportedly diagnosed by the classifier with high sensitivity and specificity.

The PCR made use of 60 Vbeta and 13 Jbeta primers. Sequencing was performed with immunoSEQ multiplex PCR; in TCRdb, only in-frame clones are kept and a portion is missing. The table shows 180,000 or so clones, with roughly a tenth occurring only once. This CDR3 comprises 13 residues. Germline V lookup: CDR1 GTSNPN, CDR2 SVGIG (reference sequence). The V end was cut by 1 base, the J end by 0 bases, with 6 bases between. The chain links TRBV30 to TRBJ1-1; the D is unclear. Sequenced: PBMCs. The receptor was isolated from a woman in her thirties in good health and CMV-seropositive. The CDR3 reads CAWSGLMNTEAFF. Here the CDR3 DNA reads TGTGCCTGGAGTGGTCTTATGAACACTGAAGCTTTCTTT.